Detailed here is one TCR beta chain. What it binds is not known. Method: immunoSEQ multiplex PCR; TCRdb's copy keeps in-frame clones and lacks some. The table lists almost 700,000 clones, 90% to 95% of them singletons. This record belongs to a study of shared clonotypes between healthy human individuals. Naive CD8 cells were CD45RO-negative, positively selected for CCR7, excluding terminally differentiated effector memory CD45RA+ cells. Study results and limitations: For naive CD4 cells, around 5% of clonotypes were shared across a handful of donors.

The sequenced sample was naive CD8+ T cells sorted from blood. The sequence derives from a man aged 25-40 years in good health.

CDR3: CASSEPPTGPYEQYF. As DNA, the CDR3 is TGCGCCAGCAGTGAGCCCCCGACAGGACCCTACGAGCAGTACTTC. The V gene is TRBV10-2, the J gene TRBJ2-7; the D gene is possibly TRBD1 (6 bases). This CDR3 is 15 amino acids long. Trimming took 2 bases from V and 2 from J, leaving 13 bases between them. The germline V gene encodes CDR1 WSHSY and CDR2 SAAADI.